These T cell receptor beta chains were read from a single sample in a study of cytomegalovirus exposure and HLA in healthy donors. The assay was immunoSEQ multiplex PCR, and TCRdb's table has in-frame clones only and misses some. The table records around 140,000 clones, roughly 9.7% of them present only once. The sequenced sample consisted of PBMCs. These receptors were obtained from a man aged 50 or older in good health and CMV-seronegative. The CDR3 runs from the conserved cysteine through the conserved F or W. The order of the fields is clone size, V gene, J gene, D gene, CDR3 protein, CDR3 DNA. The D gene is left open where the match is weak. Size tells how often a clone was seen (once, few, many) or the class of an expanded clone, and some rows leave it out.

>NA|TRBV27|TRBJ1-2|NA
CASTTPLGVDYGYTF
TGTGCCAGCACTACCCCCTTAGGGGTGGACTATGGCTACACCTTC
>NA|TRBV10-2|TRBJ2-7|TRBD1
CASSEPGQVVHEQYF
TGCGCCAGCAGTGAACCGGGACAGGTGGTCCACGAGCAGTACTTC
>NA|TRBV5-4|TRBJ2-1|TRBD2
CASSTGTSVPYNEQFF
TGTGCCAGCAGCACCGGGACTAGCGTTCCCTACAATGAGCAGTTCTTC
>NA|TRBV28|TRBJ2-2|NA
CASSTTVTELFF
TGTGCCAGCAGCACGACAGTAACGGAGCTGTTTTTT
>NA|TRBV30|TRBJ2-7|TRBD1
CAWTGQGLGEQYF
TGTGCCTGGACCGGACAGGGGCTAGGCGAGCAGTACTTC
>NA|TRBV2|TRBJ1-1|NA
CASSVQVWEAFF
TGTGCCAGCAGTGTACAGGTTTGGGAAGCTTTCTTT
>NA|TRBV7-2|TRBJ2-3|NA
CASSSRTGTQYF
TGTGCCAGCAGCTCCAGGACTGGTACGCAGTATTTT
>NA|TRBV9|TRBJ2-5|NA
CASSASQAQLVETQYF
TGTGCCAGCAGCGCCTCGCAGGCCCAGTTGGTAGAGACCCAGTACTTC
>few|TRBV10-1|TRBJ2-3|NA
CASSSSTDTQYF
TGCGCCAGCAGTTCGAGCACAGATACGCAGTATTTT
>few|TRBV28|TRBJ2-1|TRBD1
CASSGVGQGLSNEQFF
TGTGCCAGCAGTGGAGTGGGACAGGGATTATCCAATGAGCAGTTCTTC
>NA|TRBV7-9|TRBJ2-3|NA
CASSQGSLALTDTQYF
TGTGCCAGCAGCCAGGGCTCCCTGGCCCTCACAGATACGCAGTATTTT
>NA|TRBV27|TRBJ2-5|NA
CASSLLGAQETQYF
TGTGCCAGCAGTCTTTTAGGGGCCCAAGAGACCCAGTACTTC
>NA|TRBV5-1|TRBJ1-3|NA
CASSLVGGRDTIYF
TGCGCCAGCAGCTTGGTTGGCGGGCGGGACACCATATATTTT
>few|TRBV11-2|TRBJ1-2|NA
CASSLGQRYGYTF
TGTGCCAGCAGCTTAGGACAGAGGTATGGCTACACCTTC
>few|TRBV6-4|TRBJ2-7|NA
CASPPGYRVSREQYF
TGTGCCAGTCCTCCAGGTTACAGGGTCAGTCGCGAGCAGTACTTC
>few|TRBV10-2|TRBJ1-4|NA
CASSGSSIKATNEKLFF
TGCGCCAGCAGTGGGAGCAGTATCAAGGCAACTAATGAAAAACTGTTTTTT
>NA|TRBV6-5|TRBJ1-1|NA
CASRTGFLNTEAFF
TGTGCCAGCAGAACCGGGTTCCTGAACACTGAAGCTTTCTTT
>NA|TRBV6-1|TRBJ2-5|NA
CASSPDFDFLETQYF
TGTGCCAGCAGCCCCGACTTTGACTTTCTAGAGACCCAGTACTTC
>few|TRBV29-1|TRBJ2-7|NA
CSVEAPGLAHYEQYF
TGCAGCGTTGAAGCTCCCGGGCTAGCCCACTACGAGCAGTACTTC
>NA|TRBV11-2|TRBJ2-7|NA
CASSLLVAAYEQYF
TGTGCCAGCAGCTTACTGGTAGCGGCCTACGAGCAGTACTTC
>NA|TRBV5-6|TRBJ2-2|TRBD1
CASSGDRGRAGELFF
TGTGCCAGCAGCGGGGACAGGGGGCGAGCCGGGGAGCTGTTTTTT
>few|TRBV7-9|TRBJ1-4|TRBD1
CASSSWTGGITNEKLFF
TGTGCCAGCAGCTCCTGGACAGGGGGCATCACTAATGAAAAACTGTTTTTT
>many|TRBV18|TRBJ2-7|TRBD2
CASSPRTSGSYEQYF
TGTGCCAGCTCACCTAGGACTAGCGGGAGCTACGAGCAGTACTTC
>NA|TRBV25-1|TRBJ1-5|NA
CASSEWGRQPQHF
TGTGCCAGCAGTGAATGGGGGCGTCAGCCCCAGCATTTT
>NA|TRBV5-4|TRBJ2-4|NA
CASSPDREVAKNIQYF
TGTGCCAGCAGCCCAGACAGGGAGGTAGCAAAAAACATTCAGTACTTC
>few|TRBV5-6|TRBJ1-5|TRBD1
CASSYNRGRTPQHF
TGTGCCAGCAGCTATAACAGGGGCAGAACACCCCAGCATTTT
>NA|TRBV4-1|TRBJ2-7|TRBD1
CASSQEPGQGDPYEQYF
TGCGCCAGCAGCCAAGAACCGGGACAGGGGGACCCCTACGAGCAGTACTTC
>NA|TRBV7-2|TRBJ2-3|NA
CASSLAGGGPPTDTQYF
TGTGCCAGCAGCTTAGCGGGTGGGGGCCCCCCCACAGATACGCAGTATTTT
>few|TRBV6-5|TRBJ1-1|NA
CASSYSGGEAFF
TGTGCCAGCAGTTACTCGGGAGGGGAAGCTTTCTTT
>NA|TRBV7-9|TRBJ1-2|TRBD1
CASSRGQGPLYGYTF
TGTGCCAGCAGCCGTGGACAGGGGCCCCTCTATGGCTACACCTTC